The clone carrying this T cell receptor beta chain occurred many times. The antigen is unknown. The sample is drawn from a study of CD8 T cells in ankylosing spondylitis. The CDR3 totals 14 residues. V lost 3 bases to trimming and J lost 4 bases, with 11 bases between them. Study-level points and caveats: Reports say disease-linked clones showed up significantly more in matched ankylosing spondylitis synovial fluid.

Construction of TCR beta libraries was performed using quantitative 5'-RACE with molecular barcodes. A single record per CDR3 protein comes from TCRdb applying MiXCR to the 5' RACE reads. The table shows about 240,000 distinct CDR3 sequences, with approximately 10% occurring only once. The source material was blood, either unsorted or a sorted T cell fraction (not recorded which). This sequence joins TRBV12-3 or TRBV12-4 and TRBJ2-3; D could derive from TRBD1 or TRBD2 (5 bases each). The TCR comes from a male donor with ankylosing spondylitis or in good health (not recorded which). Here the CDR3 DNA reads TGTGCCAGCAGTTTGGGGACGACAGCAGATACGCAGTATTTT. Its translation: CASSLGTTADTQYF.